This TCR beta chain was sequenced for a study of cytomegalovirus exposure and HLA in healthy donors. Findings and caveats of the study: Productive rates of about 87% or about 30% were seen for most TCR beta V segments in an earlier analysis. Three of the chains that were CMV-associated were confirmed in vitro to be specific for CMV antigens.

With regard to this clone: The antigen is not known.

13 Jbeta primers and 60 Vbeta primers were used for the PCR. The authors' processing: In a later analysis, some 10 million of approximately 80 million unique beta chains occurred in at least two donors. This table comes from immunoSEQ multiplex PCR, and its TCRdb copy is limited to in-frame clones, with some not included. V and J calls and clone size are those listed in that table; D and trimming were worked out from the DNA. The sample records 180,000 or so clones, 70% to 85% being singletons. CDR3 length: 15 residues. Germline V gene data show CDR1 as MNHNS and CDR2 as SASEGT. The V gene end was trimmed by 6 bases and the J gene end by 1 base; junction bases not matched to a gene: 5.

J is TRBJ2-7 and V is TRBV6-1; 11 positions agree with TRBD2. The clonotype comes from a human donor in good health. The sample consisted of PBMCs. CDR3 in amino acids: CASSRLAGGSYEQYF. As DNA, the CDR3 is TGTGCCAGCAGCCGGCTAGCGGGGGGTTCCTACGAGCAGTACTTC.